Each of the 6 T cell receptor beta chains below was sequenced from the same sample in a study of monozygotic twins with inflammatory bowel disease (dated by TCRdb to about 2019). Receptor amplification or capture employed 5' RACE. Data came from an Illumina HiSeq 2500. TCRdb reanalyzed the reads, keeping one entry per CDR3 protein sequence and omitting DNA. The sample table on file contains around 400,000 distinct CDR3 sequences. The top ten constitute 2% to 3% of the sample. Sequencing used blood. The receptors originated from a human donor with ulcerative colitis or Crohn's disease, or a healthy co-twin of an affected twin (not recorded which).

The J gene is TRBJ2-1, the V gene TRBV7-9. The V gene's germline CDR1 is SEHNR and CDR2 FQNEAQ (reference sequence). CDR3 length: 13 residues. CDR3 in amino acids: CASSSNPYNEQFF.

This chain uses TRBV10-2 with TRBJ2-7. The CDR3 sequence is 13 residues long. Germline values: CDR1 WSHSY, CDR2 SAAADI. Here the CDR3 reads CASREDSVYEQYF.

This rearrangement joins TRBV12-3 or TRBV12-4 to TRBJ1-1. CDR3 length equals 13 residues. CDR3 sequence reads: CASKTIGRTEAFF.

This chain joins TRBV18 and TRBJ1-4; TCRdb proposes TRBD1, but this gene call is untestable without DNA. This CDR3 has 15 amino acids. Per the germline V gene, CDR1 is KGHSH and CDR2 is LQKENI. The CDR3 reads CASSPQMVGAMKLFF.

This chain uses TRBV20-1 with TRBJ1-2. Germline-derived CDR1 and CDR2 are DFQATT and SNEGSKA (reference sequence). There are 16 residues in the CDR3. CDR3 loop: CSARDGSTDRLYGYTF.

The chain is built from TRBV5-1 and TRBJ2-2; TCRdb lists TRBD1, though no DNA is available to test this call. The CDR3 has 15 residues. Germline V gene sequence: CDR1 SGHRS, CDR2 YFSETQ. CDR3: CASSLQGANTGELFF.